One and the same sample provided the 5 T cell receptor beta chains below, sequenced in a study of breast tumors, draining lymph nodes, adjacent tissues. Axillary draining lymph nodes of breast cancer patients supplied the node samples. TCRdb itself ran the multiplex PCR reads through MiXCR, one entry per CDR3 protein. The data contain about 230,000 distinct CDR3 sequences, approximately 31% of them singletons. Material: axillary lymph node tissue. These receptors came from a female donor with breast cancer. Some clones in this sample may be carry-over from other donors' samples.

This clonotype was recorded at least ten times. The gene calls are TRBV7-6 and TRBJ1-5; D is unresolved. Germline values: CDR1 SGHVS, CDR2 FNYEAQ. The V gene lost 1 base and the J gene lost 6 bases, with 7 bases spanning the gap. CDR3 length equals 13 residues. CDR3 residues: CASSLDHSQPQHF. The DNA for the CDR3 is TGTGCCAGCAGCTTAGATCACAGTCAGCCCCAGCATTTT. Looking up the rest from reference TRBV7-6 and TRBJ1-5 gives the full variable domain: GAGVSQSPRYKVTKRGQDVALRCDPISGHVSLYWYRQALGQGPEFLTYFNYEAQQDKSGLPNDRFSAERPEGSISTLTIQRTEQRDSAMYRCASSLDHSQPQHFGDGTRLSIL.

This clonotype came up once. The genes are TRBV9 and TRBJ2-7, with 12 bases lining up with TRBD2. Germline V lookup: CDR1 SGDLS, CDR2 YYNGEE. The CDR3 loop spans 14 amino acids. The V segment lost 0 bases and the J segment 6 bases; nucleotides outside the gene matches: 1. Here the CDR3 DNA reads TGTGCCAGCAGCGTAGGGACTAGCGGGATCGAGCAGTACTTC. It yields the protein CASSVGTSGIEQYF.

This clonotype has a count of ten or more. The chain joins TRBV5-1 to TRBJ2-5, with D perhaps TRBD2 (6 bases). Germline V lookup: CDR1 SGHRS, CDR2 YFSETQ. The CDR3 covers 14 residues. V lost 1 base to trimming and J lost 8 bases, with 15 bases between them. The CDR3 is CASSLIGRVDTQYF. CDR3 coding DNA: TGCGCCAGCAGCTTGATCGGGAGAGTGGACACCCAGTACTTC.

J is TRBJ2-1 and V is TRBV29-1; unclear D gene. The germline CDR1 and CDR2 sequences are SQVTM and ANQGSEA. The CDR3 length is 12 residues. V was trimmed by 6 bases and J by 8 bases, leaving 14 bases between them. The CDR3 bases are TGCAGCGTCAGCCACACGAACGATGAGCAGTTCTTC. Translation: CSVSHTNDEQFF.

This clonotype was seen many times. The chain recombines TRBV5-1 with TRBJ1-2, with no clear D. Trimming removed 0 bases from V and 6 bases from J, with 3 bases in between. The CDR3 loop spans 11 amino acids. Germline CDR1 is SGHRS and CDR2 is YFSETQ. In DNA, the CDR3 is TGCGCCAGCAGCTTGGGGAATGGCTACACCTTC. Translating gives CASSLGNGYTF.